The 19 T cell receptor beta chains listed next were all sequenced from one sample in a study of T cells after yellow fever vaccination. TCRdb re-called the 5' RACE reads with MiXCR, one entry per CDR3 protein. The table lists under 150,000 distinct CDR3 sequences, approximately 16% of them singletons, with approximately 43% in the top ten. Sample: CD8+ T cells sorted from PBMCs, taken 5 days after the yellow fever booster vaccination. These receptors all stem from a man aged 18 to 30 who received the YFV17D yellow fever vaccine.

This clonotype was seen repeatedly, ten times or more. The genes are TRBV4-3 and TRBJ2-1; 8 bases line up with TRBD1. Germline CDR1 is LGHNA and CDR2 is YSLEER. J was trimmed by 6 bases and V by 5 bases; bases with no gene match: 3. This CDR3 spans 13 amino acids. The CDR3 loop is CASSTGQGNEQFF. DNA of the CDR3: TGCGCCAGCAGCACCGGACAGGGCAATGAGCAGTTCTTC.

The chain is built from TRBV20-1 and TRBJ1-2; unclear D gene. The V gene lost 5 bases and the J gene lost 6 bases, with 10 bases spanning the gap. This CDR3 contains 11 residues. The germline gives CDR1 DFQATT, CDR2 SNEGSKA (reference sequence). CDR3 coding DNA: TGCAGTGCTGGGGTTTTGGATGGCTACACCTTC. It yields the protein CSAGVLDGYTF.

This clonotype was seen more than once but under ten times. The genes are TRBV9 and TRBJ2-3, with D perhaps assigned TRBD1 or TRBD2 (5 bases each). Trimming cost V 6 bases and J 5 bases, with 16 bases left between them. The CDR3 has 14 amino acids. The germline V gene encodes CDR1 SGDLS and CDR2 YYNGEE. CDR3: CASKKSGLEDTQYF. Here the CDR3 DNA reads TGTGCCAGCAAAAAATCGGGGCTCGAAGATACGCAGTATTTT.

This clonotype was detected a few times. CDR3 sequence reads: CASSYSGAWDGEQFF. The DNA of the CDR3 is TGTGCCAGCAGCTATAGCGGGGCTTGGGATGGTGAGCAGTTCTTC. This chain connects TRBV7-6 to TRBJ2-1, with TRBD2 identical over 8 bases. This CDR3 region has 15 residues. Germline V CDR1 and CDR2: SGHVS, FNYEAQ. The V and J ends lost 4 bases and 9 bases, in that order; junction bases with no gene match: 11.

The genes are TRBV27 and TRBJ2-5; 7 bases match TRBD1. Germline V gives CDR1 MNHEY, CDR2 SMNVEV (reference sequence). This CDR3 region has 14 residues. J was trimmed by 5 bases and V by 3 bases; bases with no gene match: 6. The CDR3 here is CASSFSGTEETQYF. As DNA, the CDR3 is TGTGCCAGCAGTTTCTCCGGGACAGAGGAGACCCAGTACTTC.

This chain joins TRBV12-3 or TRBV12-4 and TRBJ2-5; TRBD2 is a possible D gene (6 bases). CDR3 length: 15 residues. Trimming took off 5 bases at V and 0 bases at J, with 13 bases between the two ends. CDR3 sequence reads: CASSLRDWYQETQYF. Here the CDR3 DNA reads TGTGCCAGCAGTCTCCGGGACTGGTACCAAGAGACCCAGTACTTC.

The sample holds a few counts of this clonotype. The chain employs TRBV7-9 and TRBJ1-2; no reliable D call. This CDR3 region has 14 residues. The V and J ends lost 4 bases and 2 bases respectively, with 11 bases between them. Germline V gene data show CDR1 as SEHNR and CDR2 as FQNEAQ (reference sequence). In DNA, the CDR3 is TGTGCCAGCAGCTACAAGTCGGGGAACTATGGCTACACCTTC. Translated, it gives CASSYKSGNYGYTF.

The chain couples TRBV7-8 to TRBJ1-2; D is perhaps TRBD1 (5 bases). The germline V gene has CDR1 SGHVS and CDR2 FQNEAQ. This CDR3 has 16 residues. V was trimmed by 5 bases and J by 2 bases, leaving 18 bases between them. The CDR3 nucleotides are TGTGCCAGCAGCCCCACTGGTCGGGGGGGGAACTATGGCTACACCTTC. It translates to CASSPTGRGGNYGYTF.

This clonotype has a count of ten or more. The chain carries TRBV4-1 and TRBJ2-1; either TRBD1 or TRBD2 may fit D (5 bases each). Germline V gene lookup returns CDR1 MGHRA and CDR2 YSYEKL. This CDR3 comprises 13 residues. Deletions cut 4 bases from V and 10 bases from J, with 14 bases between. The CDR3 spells CASSRIVGEEQFF. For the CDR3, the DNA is TGCGCCAGCAGCCGTATCGTGGGGGAAGAGCAGTTCTTC.

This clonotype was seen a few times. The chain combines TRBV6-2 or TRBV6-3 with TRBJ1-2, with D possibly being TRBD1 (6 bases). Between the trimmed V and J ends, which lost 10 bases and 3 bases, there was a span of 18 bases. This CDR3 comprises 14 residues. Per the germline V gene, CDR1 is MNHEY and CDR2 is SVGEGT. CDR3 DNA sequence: TGTGCCATTAAACCCAACAGGGAAGACTATGGCTACACCTTC. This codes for CAIKPNREDYGYTF.

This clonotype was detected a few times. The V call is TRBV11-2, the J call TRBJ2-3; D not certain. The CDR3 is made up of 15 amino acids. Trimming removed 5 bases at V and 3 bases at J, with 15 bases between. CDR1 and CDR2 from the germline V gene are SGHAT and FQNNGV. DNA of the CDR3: TGTGCCAGCAGCCCAACTACACCCAAGACAGATACGCAGTATTTT. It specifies CASSPTTPKTDTQYF.

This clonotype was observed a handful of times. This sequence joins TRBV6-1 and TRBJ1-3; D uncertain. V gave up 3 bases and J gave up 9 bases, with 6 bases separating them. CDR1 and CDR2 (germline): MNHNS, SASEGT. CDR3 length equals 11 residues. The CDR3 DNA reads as TGTGCCAGCAGTGATCCGGGCACCATATATTTT. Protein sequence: CASSDPGTIYF.

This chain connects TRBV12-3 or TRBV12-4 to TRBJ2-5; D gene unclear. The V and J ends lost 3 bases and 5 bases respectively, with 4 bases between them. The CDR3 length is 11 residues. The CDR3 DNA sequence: TGTGCCAGCAGTTTCACCGAGACCCAGTACTTC. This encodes CASSFTETQYF.

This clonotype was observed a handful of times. The CDR3 here is CASRGRLVDHTGELFF. CDR3 sequence (DNA): TGTGCCAGCAGGGGACGACTAGTGGACCACACCGGGGAGCTGTTTTTT. The chain carries TRBV2 and TRBJ2-2; a weak D match, TRBD2 (6 bases). V dropped 6 bases and J dropped 3 bases, with 17 bases sitting between them. This CDR3 region has 16 residues. Germline V gene data show CDR1 as SNHLY and CDR2 as FYNNEI.

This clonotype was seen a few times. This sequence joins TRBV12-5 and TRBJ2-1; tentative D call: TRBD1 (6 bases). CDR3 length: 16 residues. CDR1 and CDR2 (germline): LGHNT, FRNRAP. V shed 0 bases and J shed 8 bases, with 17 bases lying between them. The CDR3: CASGLVMNRESYEQFF. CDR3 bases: TGTGCTAGTGGTTTGGTAATGAACAGGGAGTCGTATGAGCAGTTCTTC.

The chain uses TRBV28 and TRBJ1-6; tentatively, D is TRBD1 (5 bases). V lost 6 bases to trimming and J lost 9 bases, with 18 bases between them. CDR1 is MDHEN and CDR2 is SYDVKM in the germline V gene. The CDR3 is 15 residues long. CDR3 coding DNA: TGTGCCAGCAGCCCAGAGCCCGGGGGAGCTTCACCCCTCCACTTT. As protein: CASSPEPGGASPLHF.

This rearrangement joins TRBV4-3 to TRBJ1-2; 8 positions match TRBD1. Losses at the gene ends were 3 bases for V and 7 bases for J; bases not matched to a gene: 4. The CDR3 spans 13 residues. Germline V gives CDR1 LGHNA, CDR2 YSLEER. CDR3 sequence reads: CASSHRTGSGYTF. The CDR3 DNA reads TGCGCCAGCAGCCACAGGACAGGGTCTGGCTACACCTTC.

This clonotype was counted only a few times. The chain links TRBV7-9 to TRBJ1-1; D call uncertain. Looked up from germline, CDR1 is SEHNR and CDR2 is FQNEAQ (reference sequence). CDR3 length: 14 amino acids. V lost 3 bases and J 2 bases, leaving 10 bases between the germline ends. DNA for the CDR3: TGTGCCAGCAGCTTTCGGACTATTAACACTGAAGCTTTCTTT. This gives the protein CASSFRTINTEAFF.

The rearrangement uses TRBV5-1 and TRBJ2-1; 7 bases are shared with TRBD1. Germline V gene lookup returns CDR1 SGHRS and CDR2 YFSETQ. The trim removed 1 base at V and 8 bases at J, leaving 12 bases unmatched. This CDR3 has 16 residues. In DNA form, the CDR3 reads TGCGCCAGCAGCTTGAGGGGGCGAGCGCAGGGGGATGAGCAGTTCTTC. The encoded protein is CASSLRGRAQGDEQFF.